The rows below give T cell receptor beta chains drawn from one sample of a study of post-analysis software for immune sequencing data. From the PCR reads, TCRdb called clonotypes with MiXCR, one entry per CDR3 protein. The sample has some 890,000 distinct CDR3 sequences; under 70% are singletons. Sequencing used blood. These receptors originate from a girl aged 10 to 17 with multiple sclerosis. The CDR3 runs from the conserved cysteine through the conserved F or W. Expanded clones are given a class, and other clones once, few, many or no size at all.

17 | . | TRBV5-4 | CASSFFLAGGPLDEQFF
11 | few | TRBV14 | CASSHTGEQYF
15 | . | TRBV12-5 | CASGLSLESPNEQFF
15 | . | TRBV7-2 | CASSSPGRIIYGYTF
16 | . | TRBV12-3/TRBV12-4 | CASRSAGSGKSGELFF
13 | . | TRBV20-1 | CSVHSTSGYEQYF
17 | . | TRBV7-8 | CASSLAVGDATNEKLFF
13 | . | TRBV7-2 | CASSHGLATEQYF
19 | . | TRBV5-1 | CASSSRGSGSPRGANEQFF
13 | . | TRBV20-1 | CSARGDRTYEQYF
12 | . | TRBV20-1 | CAASGNFGEQFF
16 | . | TRBV5-1 | CASSSLSGRGSYEQYF
14 | . | TRBV6-2/TRBV6-3 | CASSYSPNTGELFF
11 | few | TRBV27 | CASSYENIQYF
14 | . | TRBV12-3/TRBV12-4 | CAGSLKGGVHEQYF
13 | once | TRBV29-1 | CSVDRVFTYGYTF
16 | . | TRBV6-4 | CASSDSIPQTNEKLFF
16 | once | TRBV5-1 | CASRGRLAGEGHEQFF
14 | . | TRBV9 | CASSPGGRIYGYTF
17 | few | TRBV7-8 | CASSHRGLRMGYGELFF
16 | . | TRBV12-3/TRBV12-4 | CASSFGQGTSGYGYTF
14 | . | TRBV2 | CASSGFPGTGEQYF
14 | . | TRBV5-1 | CASSLGGLDEKLFF
15 | . | TRBV6-1 | CASTRVAGSTDTQYF
11 | few | TRBV20-1 | CSARGQYEQYF
14 | . | TRBV6-4 | CASSPNRGRETQYF
14 | . | TRBV20-1 | CSASMLAGVYEQYF
14 | . | TRBV29-1 | CSVENQGSKNIQYF
15 | once | TRBV4-2 | CASSQGKSGANVLTF
10 | few | TRBV29-1 | CSVYQNEQFF
14 | few | TRBV7-3 | CASSTDRTNYGYTF
14 | . | TRBV20-1 | CSARLAGDKNIQYF
14 | . | TRBV10-3 | CAISTKQGADEQFF
14 | . | TRBV7-2 | CASSLSGVTDTQYF
14 | . | TRBV29-1 | CSAGYRFQNTEAFF
14 | . | TRBV20-1 | CSARGQGAENEQFF
15 | once | TRBV20-1 | CSARMTLPSTDTQYF
14 | . | TRBV10-3 | CAISELGSSYEQYF
16 | . | TRBV7-9 | CASSLGDRGRGNEQFF
13 | . | TRBV5-5 | CASSLFGGGEQFF
14 | few | TRBV20-1 | CSAPLAGASDTQYF
16 | . | TRBV15 | CATSRDWRQGDSPLHF
16 | . | TRBV21-1 | CASSKVGRGRQETQYF
13 | . | TRBV27 | CASGVMGGGEQYF
16 | . | TRBV20-1 | CSAKRLAGGWGETQYF
15 | . | TRBV7-9 | CASSLDAGRNNEQFF
18 | few | TRBV12-3/TRBV12-4 | CASSFDSSRLRSTDTQYF
13 | few | TRBV2 | CASSGGPNYGYTF
14 | few | TRBV12-3/TRBV12-4 | CASSLPGSYNEQFF
14 | . | TRBV5-1 | CASSLEVSAGKLFF
16 | few | TRBV3-1 | CASSQRVAGGSYEQYF
13 | few | TRBV7-8 | CASSPQPDTLYTF
15 | . | TRBV20-1 | CSAALGPVTNEKLFF
15 | . | TRBV6-5 | CASTNTGTEAYEQYF
16 | . | TRBV2 | CASRTSGGGITDTQYF
14 | few | TRBV29-1 | CSAGTGSVGETQYF
12 | once | TRBV24-1 | CASAGRDNEQFF
14 | few | TRBV20-1 | CSATVPTGTGELFF